Shown below are 15 T cell receptor beta chains from a single sample sequenced in a study of CD8 T cells in Susac syndrome. Random hexamers were used to reverse transcribe the RNA input (about 0.5 to 1 ug). TCRdb re-called the immunoSEQ multiplex PCR reads through MiXCR, storing one row per CDR3 protein. The data contain under 200,000 distinct CDR3 sequences, 95% of them seen just once; the ten biggest clones take up around 0.1%. The sequenced sample was CD4+ T cells from PBMCs. The source is a human donor in good health.

V usage is TRBV20-1 and J usage is TRBJ1-2; D remains ambiguous. Germline V gives CDR1 DFQATT, CDR2 SNEGSKA (reference sequence). V lost 5 bases to trimming and J lost 4 bases, with 14 bases between them. This CDR3 is 13 amino acids long. The CDR3 region has the DNA TGCAGTGCTTCCCTTGATGGGTCCTATGGCTACACCTTC. It yields the protein CSASLDGSYGYTF.

The J gene is TRBJ2-7, the V gene TRBV18; the D gene is possibly TRBD2 (5 bases). Germline loops: CDR1 KGHSH, CDR2 LQKENI. Deletions cut 3 bases from V and 6 bases from J, with 6 bases between. The CDR3 covers 11 residues. Here the CDR3 DNA reads TGTGCCAGCTCACCGGGAGCCGAGCAGTACTTC. Encoded protein: CASSPGAEQYF.

CDR3 sequence reads: CASSSGTRFGELFF. The DNA of the CDR3 is TGTGCCAGCAGCTCCGGGACTAGGTTCGGGGAGCTGTTTTTT. V usage is TRBV7-2 and J usage is TRBJ2-2; the match to TRBD2 covers 8 bases. The CDR3 has 14 residues. Germline V gives CDR1 SGHTA, CDR2 FQGNSA. V lost 4 bases and J lost 7; bases outside the gene matches: 5.

The genes are TRBV20-1 and TRBJ1-5; D may be TRBD1 (5 bases). Germline V gene sequence: CDR1 DFQATT, CDR2 SNEGSKA (reference sequence). The CDR3 covers 12 residues. With 5 bases removed from V and 6 bases from J, the gap between germline ends came to 11 bases. CDR3 residues: CSASQGGQPQHF. In nucleotides, the CDR3 is TGCAGTGCTTCTCAGGGAGGTCAGCCCCAGCATTTT.

V usage is TRBV7-2 and J usage is TRBJ2-1; no definite D call. In germline, CDR1 is SGHTA, CDR2 FQGNSA. Trimming stripped 2 bases from V and 8 bases from J, with 4 bases between. CDR3 length equals 11 residues. The CDR3 reads CASSLSHEQFF. As DNA, the CDR3 is TGTGCCAGCAGCTTATCCCATGAGCAGTTCTTC.

V gene TRBV3-1 combines with J gene TRBJ2-1; D not certain. Germline V gene sequence: CDR1 LGHDT, CDR2 YNNKEL (reference sequence). The CDR3 has 14 residues. V gave up 4 bases and J gave up 1 base, with 8 bases separating them. The CDR3 DNA is TGTGCCAGCAGCCCTCCGAATTCCTACAATGAGCAGTTCTTC. Translating it yields CASSPPNSYNEQFF.

The genes are TRBV6-5 and TRBJ2-1, with TRBD2 matching over 12 bases. J gave up 5 bases and V 2 bases, and 16 bases lay outside the gene matches. The CDR3 length is 20 residues. Germline V lookup: CDR1 MNHEY, CDR2 SVGAGI. CDR3 sequence (DNA): TGTGCCAGCAGTTACACCATCCCCTCTATGAGACTAGCGGGGGACAATGAGCAGTTCTTC. Residues: CASSYTIPSMRLAGDNEQFF.

V and J are TRBV3-1 and TRBJ2-7, with 8 bases lining up with TRBD2. V lost 4 bases to trimming and J lost 7 bases; unmatched junction nucleotides: 12. CDR1 and CDR2 from the germline V gene are LGHDT and YNNKEL (reference sequence). This CDR3 has 15 residues. The CDR3 DNA is TGTGCCAGCAGCCCAATGGGAAGCGGGGGTTGGGAGCAGTACTTC. Protein sequence: CASSPMGSGGWEQYF.

The CDR3 DNA sequence: TGTGCCAGCAGTTTGGCAAAGGCAGATACGCAGTATTTT. Translating it yields CASSLAKADTQYF. The chain is built from TRBV12-3 or TRBV12-4 and TRBJ2-3; D is uncertain. V was clipped by 3 bases and J by 4 bases, with 8 bases between them. The CDR3 consists of 13 residues.

This CDR3 reads CRQAGGRDEAFF. The CDR3 DNA follows: TGCAGACAGGCCGGGGGGAGGGATGAAGCTTTCTTT. The rearrangement links TRBV20-1 to TRBJ1-1, with D perhaps TRBD1 (5 bases). This CDR3 has 12 residues. The germline gives CDR1 DFQATT, CDR2 SNEGSKA (reference sequence).

This sequence joins TRBV5-4 and TRBJ1-4; D is unclear. CDR3 length: 14 residues. Germline V gives CDR1 SGHNT, CDR2 YYREEE (reference sequence). V was shortened by 0 bases and J by 8 bases, with 11 bases between the two germline ends. Written as DNA, the CDR3 is TGTGCCAGCAGCTTGGCAGTGGAGAGGGAAAAACTGTTTTTT. It encodes CASSLAVEREKLFF.

This clonotype appeared once. CDR3 region: CASSLLGQGGEQFF. Written as DNA, the CDR3 is TGTGCCAGCAGCCTGTTGGGACAGGGCGGTGAGCAGTTCTTC. This chain uses TRBV13 with TRBJ2-1; 9 bases map to TRBD1. CDR3 size: 14 residues. The germline V gene encodes CDR1 PRHDT and CDR2 FYEKMQ (reference sequence). V shed 5 bases and J 9 bases; nucleotides not matched to a gene: 8.

This chain connects TRBV12-3 or TRBV12-4 to TRBJ2-7; TRBD2 aligns across 7 bases. V was clipped by 4 bases and J by 5 bases; unmatched bases: 2. The CDR3 has 12 residues. CDR3 protein: CASSWGGHEQYF. CDR3 in DNA: TGTGCCAGCAGTTGGGGAGGGCACGAGCAGTACTTC.

This clonotype was seen only a few times. The chain uses TRBV7-9 and TRBJ2-5; D remains unclear. The ends were cut back, 3 bases at V and 0 bases at J, with 2 bases in the middle. Per germline, CDR1 SEHNR and CDR2 FQNEAQ (reference sequence). The CDR3 sequence is 12 residues long. CDR3 in amino acids: CASSFDQETQYF. CDR3 DNA: TGTGCCAGCAGCTTTGACCAAGAGACCCAGTACTTC. The full variable domain, in which reference TRBV7-9 and TRBJ2-5 provide the parts outside the CDR3, is DTGVSQNPRHKITKRGQNVTFRCDPISEHNRLYWYRQTLGQGPEFLTYFQNEAQLEKSRLLSDRFSAERPKGSFSTLEIQRTEQGDSAMYLCASSFDQETQYFGPGTRLLVL.

This rearrangement joins TRBV14 to TRBJ2-1; D ambiguous. This CDR3 has 18 residues. CDR1 is SGHDN, CDR2 FVKESK, per germline. Trimming removed 4 bases from V and 0 bases from J, with 19 bases in between. The CDR3 DNA reads TGTGCCAGCAGCCCTAGGACGGCAGACCCTCGCTCCTACAATGAGCAGTTCTTC. It yields the protein CASSPRTADPRSYNEQFF.